The TCR beta chain described here comes from a study of blood T cell repertoires in COVID-19. Overall study: Sources were T cells, B-cell-depleted T cells, or PBMCs; the material itself was cDNA or gDNA.

The CDR3 sequence is 15 residues long. V lost 0 bases and J 0 bases, leaving 7 bases between the germline ends. The germline gives CDR1 SGDLS, CDR2 YYNGEE. As originally analysed: It was from reference gene primer amplification that nucleated cell counts were estimated. Sequencing was performed with immunoSEQ multiplex PCR; in TCRdb, only in-frame clones are kept and a portion is missing. V, J and clone size derive from that table, while D and trimming were established from the DNA sequence. Of 200,000 to 300,000 clones listed, around 81% are singletons. V is TRBV9 and J is TRBJ2-1; no clear D. The sample taken for sequencing was peripheral blood. The TCR originated in a woman between 55 and 75 years old with active or convalescent COVID-19. The CDR3 DNA reads TGTGCCAGCAGCGTAGAACTACTCTCCTACAATGAGCAGTTCTTC. Translated, it gives CASSVELLSYNEQFF. The entire variable domain, with the rest obtained from reference TRBV9 and TRBJ2-1, is as follows: DSGVTQTPKHLITATGQRVTLRCSPRSGDLSVYWYQQSLDQGLQFLIQYYNGEERAKGNILERFSAQQFPDLHSELNLSSLELGDSALYFCASSVELLSYNEQFFGPGTRLTVL.